This T cell receptor (beta chain) was identified in a study of TIL therapy for anti-PD-1-resistant metastatic lung cancer. Overall study context: A few tumors were EGFR-mutant and two were ALK-rearranged. General observations from the study: Compared with baseline intratumoral T cells, expanded TIL cultures were more clonal and less diverse (6% vs 31%).

As regards this clone: The antigen is undetermined.

This was the immunoSEQ v3 assay. Libraries were sequenced to 2 million to 2.5 million read pairs (survey) or 5-6 million (deep). Repertoires were generated with immunoSEQ multiplex PCR, while TCRdb's copy carries only in-frame clones and drops some. The sample has about 50,000 clones, 65% to 80% seen once. V was trimmed by 5 bases and J by 2 bases, leaving 13 bases between them. The CDR3 length is 15 residues. Per germline, CDR1 SGHVS and CDR2 FQNEAQ. Time point indicated: pre-treatment sample, taken before nivolumab and TIL therapy. Pleural nodules or supraclavicular lymph nodes made up most of the excised metastases sampled. Tumor harvest preceded PD-1/PD-L1 blockade, followed by nivolumab treatment.

The receptor was isolated from a person between 30 and 79 years old with non-small cell lung cancer. The rearrangement joins TRBV7-8 to TRBJ1-3; D might be TRBD1 (6 bases). This material consisted of tumor tissue, taken at baseline. The CDR3 region is CASSQIPGAGNTIYF. The CDR3 coding sequence is TGTGCCAGCAGCCAGATCCCAGGGGCTGGAAACACCATATATTTT.